The present T cell receptor (beta chain) was sequenced within a study of blood T cell dynamics during melanoma immunotherapy. As regards this clone: The antigen is not known.

The repertoire was sequenced with immunoSEQ multiplex PCR; TCRdb's copy has only in-frame clones and lacks some. The table lists 15,000 or so clones, 87% of them singletons, with approximately 7.8% in the top ten. Germline-derived CDR1 and CDR2 are LGHNA and YNFKEQ. V shed 2 bases, J shed 3 bases, and the junction held 5 bases outside the gene matches. The CDR3 consists of 17 residues. Time point of the sample: week 3, after first cycle of checkpoint inhibitor. Broader study findings: At W3, later disease-control patients showed bifurcated PBMC repertoire changes, unlike progressors.

This clonotype originated in a human donor with melanoma. The rearrangement uses TRBV4-2 and TRBJ2-6; TRBD1 agrees at 9 bases. Source: blood, taken from a patient treated with checkpoint blockade. CDR3 residues: CASSQSQGAGGANVLTF. The CDR3 region has the DNA TGTGCCAGCAGCCAATCACAGGGGGCGGGTGGGGCCAACGTCCTGACTTTC.